This T cell receptor beta chain was sequenced for a study of T cell responses to AZD1222 COVID-19 vaccine. Whole-study context: Both about-4-week and about-12-week second-dose recipients were combined.

Regarding this clone: Its antigen is as yet unknown.

Broader study findings: Clonal diversity was possibly underestimated, and white British individuals and females predominated among donors.

The V segment lost 4 bases and the J segment 4 bases; nucleotides outside the gene matches: 8. The germline gives CDR1 SGHTA, CDR2 FQGTGA. The CDR3 extends over 16 amino acids. Profiling relied on immunoSEQ multiplex PCR, and the TCRdb table lists in-frame clones only, not all of them. The sample records about 120,000 clones, 85% to 90% being singletons. The genes are TRBV7-3 and TRBJ2-2, with 8 bases identical to TRBD2. The sample consisted of peripheral blood, taken on day 0 of AZD1222 vaccination. The source of this sequence is an adult in good health. CDR3 protein: CASSSYGGASTGELFF. As DNA, the CDR3 is TGTGCCAGCAGCTCCTACGGGGGGGCCAGCACCGGGGAGCTGTTTTTT. The full variable domain, in which reference TRBV7-3 and TRBJ2-2 provide the parts outside the CDR3, is GAGVSQTPSNKVTEKGKYVELRCDPISGHTALYWYRQSLGQGPEFLIYFQGTGAADDSGLPNDRFFAVRPEGSVSTLKIQRTERGDSAVYLCASSSYGGASTGELFFGEGSRLTVL.